Reported below is one T cell receptor (beta chain). This sample was included in a study of blood T cell repertoires in COVID-19. Study overall: COVID-19 samples collected from the United States, Italy and Spain covered acute and convalescent phases. Sources were T cells, B-cell-depleted T cells, or PBMCs; the material itself was cDNA or gDNA.

Original processing methods: Amplifying reference gene primers gave estimates of nucleated cell counts. Sequencing was performed with immunoSEQ multiplex PCR; in TCRdb, only in-frame clones are kept and a portion is missing. That table is the source of V, J and clone size, and D and trimming were worked out from the DNA. The data hold around 200,000 clones, with more than 75% observed a single time. CDR3 length equals 16 residues. CDR1 is LGHDT, CDR2 YNNKEL, per germline (reference sequence). Trimming cost V 1 base and J 5 bases; bases outside gene matches: 1. This receptor was taken from a man in his forties with active or convalescent COVID-19. The specimen was peripheral blood. The chain combines TRBV3-1 (or the pseudogene TRBV3-2) with TRBJ2-2, with 13 bases matching TRBD2. CDR3 sequence (DNA): TGTGCCAGCAGCCAAGGACTAGCGGGGGGAACCGGGGAGCTGTTTTTT. Its translation is CASSQGLAGGTGELFF.